Following are 29 T cell receptor beta chains from one sample sequenced in a study of blood T cells in healthy people across ages. A J-beta primer mix and a sample-barcoded 5' primer were used in a second PCR of roughly 6 to 11 cycles. MiXCR was run by TCRdb on the 5' RACE reads, yielding one entry per CDR3 protein. This sample carries 1.5 million to 2 million distinct CDR3 sequences, roughly 52% of them seen once, and the ten largest clones take less than 2.5%. Sequences were obtained from blood. Source of these receptors: a woman aged 35 to 49 in good health.

V and J are TRBV25-1 and TRBJ1-2; D unclear. V lost 2 bases to trimming and J lost 4 bases, with 11 bases between them. The CDR3 spans 14 residues. Germline V gene sequence: CDR1 MGHDK, CDR2 SYGVNS. The CDR3, as DNA: TGTGCCAGCAGTGAACCGGGGAGCTCCTATGGCTACACCTTC. As protein: CASSEPGSSYGYTF.

The sample holds a few counts of this clonotype. This chain connects TRBV9 to TRBJ2-3, with 7 nucleotides matching TRBD2. V was pared by 3 bases and J by 1 base, with 5 bases of the junction left unmatched. From germline, CDR1 is SGDLS and CDR2 YYNGEE. This CDR3 comprises 15 residues. CDR3: CASSAIAGGTDTQYF. The CDR3 DNA reads TGTGCCAGCAGCGCCATAGCGGGTGGCACAGATACGCAGTATTTT.

The gene calls are TRBV20-1 and TRBJ2-3; possibly TRBD1 for D (6 bases). In germline, CDR1 is DFQATT, CDR2 SNEGSKA (reference sequence). There are 14 residues in the CDR3. V was cut by 4 bases and J by 2 bases, with 13 bases left in between. The CDR3 DNA is TGCAGTGCTACCCGGGACATCTCCACAGATACGCAGTATTTT. Amino acid sequence: CSATRDISTDTQYF.

CDR3: CASSYGGVEYNEQFF. CDR3 DNA sequence: TGTGCCAGCAGTTACGGCGGGGTGGAATACAATGAGCAGTTCTTC. The V gene is TRBV6-5, the J gene TRBJ2-1; tentative D call: TRBD2 (6 bases). Trimming cost V 2 bases and J 4 bases, with 12 bases left between them. Germline-derived CDR1 and CDR2 are MNHEY and SVGAGI. The CDR3 is 15 amino acids.

This chain connects TRBV10-3 to TRBJ1-4; D perhaps matches TRBD1 (5 bases). Looked up from germline, CDR1 is ENHRY and CDR2 is SYGVKD. Deletions cut 8 bases from V and 3 bases from J, with 10 bases between. CDR3 length: 13 residues. CDR3 region: CAIRDGPNEKLFF. In DNA, the CDR3 is TGTGCCATCCGGGACGGCCCTAATGAAAAACTGTTTTTT.

The CDR3 nucleotides read TGTGCCAGCAGCGCGTCGACGAACTGGGAGACCCAGTACTTC. It translates to CASSASTNWETQYF. The chain couples TRBV7-9 to TRBJ2-7; D unclear. The J call may be mistaken, given a closer DNA end match to TRBJ2-5. Germline assignment: CDR1 SEHNR and CDR2 FQNEAQ (reference sequence). This CDR3 is 14 amino acids long.

CDR3 in amino acids: CASTKGGGYGYTF. The CDR3 DNA sequence: TGTGCCAGCACCAAAGGGGGCGGCTATGGCTACACCTTC. The genes are TRBV6-5 and TRBJ1-2, with 7 bases aligning to TRBD1. The CDR3 loop spans 13 amino acids. Germline lookup yields CDR1 MNHEY and CDR2 SVGAGI. Trimming cost V 7 bases and J 4 bases; bases outside gene matches: 6.

The chain combines TRBV5-1 with TRBJ2-5; the D gene could be TRBD1 or TRBD2 (6 bases each). V lost 5 bases and J 4 bases, leaving 18 bases between the germline ends. Germline loops: CDR1 SGHRS, CDR2 YFSETQ. This CDR3 comprises 15 residues. The CDR3 is CASRTVMGGVETQYF. In DNA form, the CDR3 reads TGCGCCAGCAGAACTGTAATGGGGGGCGTAGAGACCCAGTACTTC.

Here the CDR3 DNA reads TGTGCCAGCAATCCTGAGGATGAGCAGTTCTTC. This translates into CASNPEDEQFF. This chain connects TRBV12-3 or TRBV12-4 to TRBJ2-1; no reliable D call. Trimming shortened V by 7 bases and J by 8 bases, and 9 bases separated the two germline ends. The CDR3 runs 11 residues.

This clonotype was seen more than once but under ten times. The rearrangement uses TRBV6-6 and TRBJ2-7, with 8 bases identical to TRBD1. V lost 10 bases to trimming and J lost 0 bases; unmatched junction nucleotides: 8. The CDR3 is 14 amino acids. Germline V lookup: CDR1 MNHNY, CDR2 SVGAGI (reference sequence). CDR3 sequence reads: CATDRDRSSYEQYF. The DNA for the CDR3 is TGTGCCACCGACCGGGACAGGAGCTCCTACGAGCAGTACTTC.

This clonotype showed up just once. Its ends do not fully match the called genes, so a read error is possible. The chain recombines TRBV14 with TRBJ1-1; TRBD1 aligns across 7 bases. The CDR3 covers 16 residues. The germline gives CDR1 SGHDN, CDR2 FVKESK. CDR3 sequence reads: CASSPYLTGTNTEAFF. CDR3 coding DNA: TGCGCCAGCAGCCCCTACCTGACAGGGACCAACACTGAAGCTTTCTTT. Complete variable domain (other parts from reference TRBV14 and TRBJ1-1): EAGVTQFPSHSVIEKGQTVTLRCDPISGHDNLYWYRRVMGKEIKFLLHFVKESKQDESGMPNNRFLAERTGGTYSTLKVQPAELEDSGVYFCASSPYLTGTNTEAFFGQGTRLTVV.

The chain links TRBV5-1 to TRBJ1-5; TRBD1 is a possible D gene (5 bases). CDR3 size: 16 residues. The germline V gene has CDR1 SGHRS and CDR2 YFSETQ. Trimming stripped 3 bases from V and 4 bases from J, with 17 bases between. CDR3 sequence reads: CASSYLARGRNQPQHF. CDR3 in DNA: TGCGCCAGCAGCTACCTCGCCCGGGGCAGGAATCAGCCCCAGCATTTT.

Remarks on this clonotype: The junction departs from germline at one end; a sequencing error may be responsible. This chain connects TRBV6-6 to TRBJ2-1; 11 bases map to TRBD2. Germline CDR1 reads MNHNY; CDR2 reads SVGAGI (reference sequence). This CDR3 is 16 amino acids long. CDR3 in amino acids: CAGSYIVGLAGNEQFF. The CDR3, as DNA: TGTGCCGGCAGTTACATAGTTGGACTAGCGGGCAATGAGCAGTTCTTC.

This clonotype appeared a few times. The chain combines TRBV4-3 with TRBJ2-5; D is ambiguous. The ends were cut back, 1 base at V and 0 bases at J, with 12 bases in the middle. The CDR3 is 16 residues long. The V gene's germline CDR1 is LGHNA and CDR2 YSLEER. CDR3 sequence: CASSQAHPAYQETQYF. DNA for the CDR3: TGCGCCAGCAGCCAAGCCCACCCCGCATACCAAGAGACCCAGTACTTC.

This clonotype came up a few times. Compared with germline, one end of the junction differs, possibly owing to a read error. V and J are TRBV7-7 and TRBJ2-1; maybe TRBD2 (5 bases). This CDR3 contains 12 residues. Germline V gene data show CDR1 as SSHAT and CDR2 as FNYEAQ (reference sequence). This chain's CDR3 is CASSEGTNEQFF. The CDR3 DNA sequence: TGTGCTAGCAGCGAGGGTACAAATGAGCAGTTCTTC.

CDR3 sequence reads: CASSLGGGPREQFF. The CDR3 region has the DNA TGTGCCAGCAGTTTAGGCGGGGGGCCCCGTGAGCAGTTCTTC. The V gene is TRBV28, the J gene TRBJ2-1; the match to TRBD2 covers 8 bases. V lost 2 bases to trimming and J lost 9 bases; unmatched junction nucleotides: 6. This CDR3 is 14 amino acids long. The germline V gene has CDR1 MDHEN and CDR2 SYDVKM.

The gene calls are TRBV20-1 and TRBJ1-2; a weak D match, TRBD1 (6 bases). The CDR3 loop spans 15 amino acids. The V end was cut by 5 bases, the J end by 1 base, with 17 bases between. Germline CDR1 reads DFQATT; CDR2 reads SNEGSKA (reference sequence). CDR3 DNA sequence: TGCAGTGCTCCCGGCGGGACAACTATTAACTATGGCTACACCTTC. Protein: CSAPGGTTINYGYTF.

The table lists this clonotype with many counts. One end of the junction does not line up with germline, which may come from a read error. V gene TRBV14 combines with J gene TRBJ2-7, with a tentative D call TRBD2 (6 bases). The CDR3 length is 14 residues. Germline V gene lookup returns CDR1 SGHDN and CDR2 FVKESK. The CDR3 sequence: CASSQELAGYEQYF. In nucleotides, the CDR3 is TGCGCCAGCAGCCAAGAATTGGCGGGGTACGAGCAGTACTTC.

The chain has TRBV27 and TRBJ2-7, with D possibly matching TRBD1 (7 bases). Between the trimmed V and J ends, which lost 10 bases and 3 bases, there was a span of 16 bases. CDR1 is MNHEY and CDR2 is SMNVEV in the germline V gene (reference sequence). This CDR3 has 13 residues. The CDR3 here is CATSGGPLYEQYF. The DNA of the CDR3 is TGTGCCACCTCAGGGGGGCCCCTCTACGAGCAGTACTTC.

V usage is TRBV28 and J usage is TRBJ2-5, with D perhaps TRBD1 or TRBD2 (6 bases each). Trimming shortened V by 4 bases and J by 2 bases, and 14 bases separated the two germline ends. In germline, CDR1 is MDHEN, CDR2 SYDVKM. CDR3 length: 15 residues. Here the CDR3 DNA reads TGTGCCAGCAGTTCAGGAGGAGGGGGACAAGAGACCCAGTACTTC. Its protein is CASSSGGGGQETQYF.

The chain joins TRBV20-1 to TRBJ1-6; maybe TRBD1 (5 bases). The CDR3 runs 14 residues. Trimming cost V 2 bases and J 5 bases, with 10 bases left between them. In germline, CDR1 is DFQATT, CDR2 SNEGSKA (reference sequence). The CDR3 nucleotides read TGCAGTGCTAGAATTATGGGGGATAATTCACCCCTCCACTTT. It is translated as CSARIMGDNSPLHF.

The J gene is TRBJ2-7, the V gene TRBV5-5, with D possibly being TRBD1 (5 bases). The J call is in doubt because the DNA end fits TRBJ2-5 better. The CDR3 consists of 14 residues. In germline, CDR1 is SGHKS, CDR2 YYEKEE (reference sequence). CDR3 nucleotide sequence: TGTGCCAGCAGCTTCGACCCTCAGGGCGAGACCCAGTACTTC. Translating it yields CASSFDPQGETQYF.

CDR3 loop: CASSFTGGQETQYF. As DNA, the CDR3 is TGTGCCAGCAGCTTTACAGGGGGCCAAGAGACCCAGTACTTC. The genes are TRBV7-2 and TRBJ2-5, with 8 bases lining up with TRBD1. The V gene's germline CDR1 is SGHTA and CDR2 FQGNSA. This CDR3 contains 14 residues. Germline trimming cut 3 bases from V and 1 base from J; bases unmatched to any gene: 1.

This clonotype occurred a few times. The V gene is TRBV5-1, the J gene TRBJ1-2, with D tentatively TRBD1 (5 bases). Trimming left V 0 bases short and J 0 bases short, with 12 bases between. The V gene's germline CDR1 is SGHRS and CDR2 YFSETQ. This CDR3 contains 16 residues. This chain's CDR3 is CASSLDGAVTNYGYTF. CDR3 coding DNA: TGCGCCAGCAGCTTGGATGGGGCAGTTACTAACTATGGCTACACCTTC.

This clonotype appeared a few times. The rearrangement joins TRBV20-1 to TRBJ2-5; D possibly corresponds to TRBD1 (5 bases). The CDR3 covers 14 residues. The V gene lost 1 base and the J gene lost 5 bases, with 14 bases spanning the gap. Germline V lookup: CDR1 DFQATT, CDR2 SNEGSKA (reference sequence). CDR3 loop: CSARVGQGGETQYF. The CDR3 region has the DNA TGCAGTGCTAGAGTCGGCCAGGGTGGGGAGACCCAGTACTTC.

The chain combines TRBV7-2 with TRBJ1-6, with no clear D. CDR3 length: 15 amino acids. Germline-derived CDR1 and CDR2 are SGHTA and FQGNSA. Trimming left V 3 bases short and J 4 bases short, with 10 bases between. The DNA for the CDR3 is TGTGCCAGCAGCTTCGGAGTTACGTATAATTCACCCCTCCACTTT. This gives the protein CASSFGVTYNSPLHF.

The V call is TRBV24-1, the J call TRBJ2-3, with TRBD2 matching 7 bases. This CDR3 has 14 amino acids. V shed 5 bases and J 3 bases; nucleotides not matched to a gene: 4. Germline lookup yields CDR1 KGHDR and CDR2 SFDVKD. The CDR3 sequence is CATSVPGGTDTQYF. The CDR3 nucleotides read TGTGCCACCAGTGTCCCGGGGGGAACAGATACGCAGTATTTT.

The J gene is TRBJ1-4, the V gene TRBV7-2, with a weak D call TRBD1 (5 bases). V lost 0 bases to trimming and J lost 2 bases, with 22 bases between them. Germline V CDR1 and CDR2: SGHTA, FQGNSA. CDR3 length: 20 amino acids. The CDR3 DNA follows: TGTGCCAGCAGCTTAGCCGCGGGAGGGGCGGGTAGTGCCACTAATGAAAAACTGTTTTTT. The encoded protein is CASSLAAGGAGSATNEKLFF.

The V call is TRBV10-3, the J call TRBJ2-3; D possibly matches TRBD1 or TRBD2 (6 bases each). CDR3 length: 15 residues. With 10 bases removed from V and 0 bases from J, the gap between germline ends came to 17 bases. Germline-derived CDR1 and CDR2 are ENHRY and SYGVKD. In DNA form, the CDR3 reads TGTGCCACCAAAGGGGGGCGGGAAAGCACAGATACGCAGTATTTT. It is translated as CATKGGRESTDTQYF.